What follows is one TCR beta chain and its context. The PCR made use of 60 Vbeta and 13 Jbeta primers. Clones were sequenced by immunoSEQ multiplex PCR, and TCRdb holds only the in-frame ones, with some missing. The sample yields more than 95,000 clones, roughly four fifths seen once. The data stem from a study of cytomegalovirus exposure and HLA in healthy donors. V lost 1 base and J 1 base, leaving 7 bases between the germline ends. The CDR3 spans 14 residues. Germline CDR1 is SEHNR and CDR2 is FQNEAQ (reference sequence). The TCR comes from a man between 18 and 29 years old in good health and CMV-seronegative. V is TRBV7-9 and J is TRBJ1-1, with D unresolved. Material: PBMCs. CDR3 DNA sequence: TGTGCCAGCAGCTTAGTCCTCAGGAACACTGAAGCTTTCTTT. Translated, it gives CASSLVLRNTEAFF.